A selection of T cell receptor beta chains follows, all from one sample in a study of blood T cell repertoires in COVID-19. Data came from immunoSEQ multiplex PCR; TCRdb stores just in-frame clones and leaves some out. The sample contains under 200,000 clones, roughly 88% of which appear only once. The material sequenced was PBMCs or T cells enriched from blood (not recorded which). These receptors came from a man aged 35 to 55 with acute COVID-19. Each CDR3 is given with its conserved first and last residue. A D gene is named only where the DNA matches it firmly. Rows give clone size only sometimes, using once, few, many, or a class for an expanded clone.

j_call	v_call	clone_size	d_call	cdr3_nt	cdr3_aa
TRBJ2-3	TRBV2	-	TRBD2	TGTGCCAGCAGTGGAACTTCCGGGACTAGCGGGAGCACAGATACGCAGTATTTT	CASSGTSGTSGSTDTQYF
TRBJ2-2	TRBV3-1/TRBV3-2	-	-	TGTGCCAGCAGCCAAGGAAGAGCGGGTTATGCGTTTTTT	CASSQGRAGYAFF
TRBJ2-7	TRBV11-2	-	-	TGTGCCAGCAGCTTGACTGCATCCTACGAGCAGTACTTC	CASSLTASYEQYF
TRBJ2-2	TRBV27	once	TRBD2	TGTGCCAGCAGTTTAGTTCTAGCGGGAGGACCCACTTCGAACACCGGGGAGCTGTTTTTT	CASSLVLAGGPTSNTGELFF
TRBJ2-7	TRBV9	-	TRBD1	TGTGCCAGCAGCTTTCAATCCCGGGACAGGGAGGGAGTCGAGCAGTACTTC	CASSFQSRDREGVEQYF
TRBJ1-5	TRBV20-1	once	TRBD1	TGCAGTGCTAGTACCGGACAGGGAAGTCAGCCCCAGCATTTT	CSASTGQGSQPQHF
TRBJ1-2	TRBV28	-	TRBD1	TGTGCCAGCAGTCGAGGACAGGGCTATGGCTACACCTTC	CASSRGQGYGYTF
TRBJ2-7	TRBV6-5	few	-	TGTGCCAGCAGTCTGACTAGAGGGTACGAGCAGTACTTC	CASSLTRGYEQYF
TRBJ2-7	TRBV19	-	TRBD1	TGTGCCAGCGGGACAGAAGAGGGCTCCTACGAGCAGTACTTC	CASGTEEGSYEQYF
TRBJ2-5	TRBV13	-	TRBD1	TGTGCCAGCAGCCTAGAGGGACAGCCAGAGACCCAGTACTTC	CASSLEGQPETQYF
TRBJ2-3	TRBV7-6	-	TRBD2	TGTGCCAGCAGCGGAGCGGGAGTGGGCGATACGCAGTATTTT	CASSGAGVGDTQYF
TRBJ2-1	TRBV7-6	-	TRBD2	TGTGCCAGCAGCCTGGGGCCGCCTAGCGGGAGTAGCCGCAATGAGCAGTTCTTC	CASSLGPPSGSSRNEQFF
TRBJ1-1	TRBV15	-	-	TGTGCCACCAGCAGAGATAGCTGGACTGAAGCTTTCTTT	CATSRDSWTEAFF
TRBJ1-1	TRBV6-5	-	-	TGTGCCAGCAGTTACGGGGCGCTGTCCACTGAAGCTTTCTTT	CASSYGALSTEAFF
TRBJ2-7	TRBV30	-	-	TGTGCCTGGAGAAGGAAAGGGGGCTCCTACGAGCAGTACTTC	CAWRRKGGSYEQYF
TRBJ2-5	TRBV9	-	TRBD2	TGTGCCAGCAGCCGGACTAGCGTGGAGACCCAGTACTTC	CASSRTSVETQYF
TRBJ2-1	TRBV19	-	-	TGTGCCAGTAGTATAGAGGTTACAGCCTACAATGAGCAGTTCTTC	CASSIEVTAYNEQFF
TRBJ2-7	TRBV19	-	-	TGTGCCAGTAGTATCCCCGGGGGACGCTCCTACGAGCAGTACTTC	CASSIPGGRSYEQYF
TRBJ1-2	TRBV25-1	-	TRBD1	TGTGCCAGCAGTCAACGTCCCGGGACAGGGGTCGGTGGCTACACCTTC	CASSQRPGTGVGGYTF